The next 21 T cell receptor beta chains were all read from a single sample in a study of T cell responses to AZD1222 COVID-19 vaccine. Clones were sequenced by immunoSEQ multiplex PCR, and TCRdb holds only the in-frame ones, with some missing. The table includes around 120,000 clones, over 75% detected once. This specimen was peripheral blood, taken on day 0 of MenACWY control vaccination. Receptor source: an adult in good health.

The V gene is TRBV9, the J gene TRBJ2-1, with a weak D call TRBD1 (6 bases). Per germline, CDR1 SGDLS and CDR2 YYNGEE. The CDR3 is 14 amino acids. Trimming shortened V by 6 bases and J by 5 bases, and 15 bases separated the two germline ends. The CDR3 sequence is CASNPTGPHNEQFF. The CDR3 region has the DNA TGTGCCAGCAACCCCACAGGGCCTCACAATGAGCAGTTCTTC.

This rearrangement joins TRBV18 to TRBJ1-6; D is undetermined. CDR3 length equals 13 residues. The germline V and J ends were trimmed by 2 bases and 8 bases, with 7 bases remaining between them. Germline CDR1 reads KGHSH; CDR2 reads LQKENI. The CDR3: CASSPRRDSPLHF. The CDR3, as DNA: TGTGCCAGCTCACCAAGGAGGGATTCACCCCTCCACTTT.

This chain links TRBV6-5 with TRBJ2-2; perhaps D is TRBD1 or TRBD2 (5 bases each). Trimming took 3 bases from V and 3 from J, leaving 11 bases between them. Germline values: CDR1 MNHEY, CDR2 SVGAGI. The CDR3 is made up of 15 amino acids. The CDR3 sequence: CASSYWQGDTGELFF. In nucleotides, the CDR3 is TGTGCCAGCAGTTATTGGCAGGGAGACACCGGGGAGCTGTTTTTT.

This chain connects TRBV4-2 to TRBJ1-1; 7 positions match TRBD1. The J segment lost 0 bases and the V segment lost 2 bases, leaving 3 bases of the junction unmatched. Germline CDR1 LGHNA, CDR2 YNFKEQ. The CDR3 consists of 15 residues. CDR3 DNA sequence: TGTGCCAGCAGCCAAACCAGGGGGATGAACACTGAAGCTTTCTTT. Protein product: CASSQTRGMNTEAFF.

This sequence joins TRBV24-1 and TRBJ1-2; possibly TRBD1 for D (6 bases). With 2 bases removed from V and 4 bases from J, the gap between germline ends came to 13 bases. CDR3 length: 15 residues. Germline CDR1 reads KGHDR; CDR2 reads SFDVKD. The CDR3 spells CATSDSAGAGYGYTF. As DNA, the CDR3 is TGTGCCACCAGTGATTCTGCGGGGGCCGGCTATGGCTACACCTTC.

This chain connects TRBV5-1 to TRBJ2-3; D gene ambiguous. V shed 0 bases and J shed 5 bases, with 4 bases lying between them. The CDR3 has 12 residues. Per germline, CDR1 SGHRS and CDR2 YFSETQ. The CDR3 DNA is TGCGCCAGCAGCTTGGGTGGAGATACGCAGTATTTT. Translated: CASSLGGDTQYF. The entire variable domain, with the rest obtained from reference TRBV5-1 and TRBJ2-3, is as follows: KAGVTQTPRYLIKTRGQQVTLSCSPISGHRSVSWYQQTPGQGLQFLFEYFSETQRNKGNFPGRFSGRQFSNSRSEMNVSTLELGDSALYLCASSLGGDTQYFGPGTRLTVL.

As to this clone: In the same sample, other DNA sequences code for this CDR3. This sequence joins TRBV5-1 and TRBJ2-5, with D unclear. Trimming took off 0 bases at V and 5 bases at J, with 8 bases between the two ends. Per germline, CDR1 SGHRS and CDR2 YFSETQ. The CDR3 consists of 13 residues. CDR3 in amino acids: CASSLEGRETQYF. The CDR3 bases are TGCGCCAGCAGCTTGGAGGGTCGGGAGACCCAGTACTTC.

The CDR3 is CATSARDRNNSPLHF. The CDR3, as DNA: TGTGCCACCAGCGCCCGGGACAGAAATAATTCACCCCTCCACTTT. J is TRBJ1-6 and V is TRBV15; 7 bases line up with TRBD1. V shed 5 bases, J shed 5 bases, and the junction held 6 bases outside the gene matches. CDR1 and CDR2 (germline): LNHNV, YYDKDF (reference sequence). The length of the CDR3 is 15 residues.

This chain joins TRBV6-5 and TRBJ2-3, with D possibly being TRBD2 (6 bases). CDR3 length: 12 amino acids. CDR1 and CDR2 from the germline V gene are MNHEY and SVGAGI. Trimming removed 7 bases at V and 3 bases at J, with 8 bases between. CDR3 nucleotides: TGTGCCAGCATGGCGGGGACAGATACGCAGTATTTT. Protein: CASMAGTDTQYF.

CDR3 bases: TGTGCCAGCAGTTTGGGGGGAGAGGGGAACACTGAAGCTTTCTTT. It yields the protein CASSLGGEGNTEAFF. This chain connects TRBV28 to TRBJ1-1, with D possibly being TRBD1 (5 bases). Germline loops: CDR1 MDHEN, CDR2 SYDVKM. CDR3 length: 15 residues. Trimming left V 3 bases short and J 1 base short, with 12 bases between.

The J gene is TRBJ2-7, the V gene TRBV18; 9 nucleotides match TRBD1. Germline V gene data show CDR1 as KGHSH and CDR2 as LQKENI. J was trimmed by 3 bases and V by 0 bases; bases with no gene match: 6. This CDR3 has 16 amino acids. The CDR3 protein is CASSPPGGTGNYEQYF. CDR3 DNA: TGTGCCAGCTCACCACCGGGAGGGACAGGGAACTACGAGCAGTACTTC.

This sequence joins TRBV6-2 or TRBV6-3 and TRBJ2-2; D call uncertain. Trimming shortened V by 2 bases and J by 2 bases, and 15 bases separated the two germline ends. The CDR3 extends over 17 amino acids. The germline V gene encodes CDR1 MNHEY and CDR2 SVGEGT. The CDR3, as DNA: TGTGCCAGCAGTTACACCGAGCCACGACCTAACACCGGGGAGCTGTTTTTT. Translated, it gives CASSYTEPRPNTGELFF.

The chain joins TRBV10-3 to TRBJ2-7; D ambiguous. The CDR3 spans 13 residues. Deletions cut 3 bases from V and 4 bases from J, with 10 bases between. Germline V gene data show CDR1 as ENHRY and CDR2 as SYGVKD. CDR3 DNA: TGTGCCATCAGTGACCTGGCCAGGTACGAGCAGTACTTC. Its protein is CAISDLARYEQYF.

The chain is built from TRBV9 and TRBJ2-5; 7 nucleotides align to TRBD2. This CDR3 comprises 14 residues. Looked up from germline, CDR1 is SGDLS and CDR2 is YYNGEE. V gave up 1 base and J gave up 5 bases; unmatched junction bases: 5. CDR3 nucleotides: TGTGCCAGCAGCGTATCGGTCGGGGGGGAGACCCAGTACTTC. Its protein product is CASSVSVGGETQYF.

The chain carries TRBV19 and TRBJ1-4, with D possibly matching TRBD1 (5 bases). With 3 bases removed from V and 5 bases from J, the gap between germline ends came to 22 bases. Per germline, CDR1 LNHDA and CDR2 SQIVND (reference sequence). This CDR3 has 18 residues. The CDR3 DNA reads as TGTGCCAGTAGTATTGACCGTGTCGTCGGGGGTCAAAATGAAAAACTGTTTTTT. Translation gives CASSIDRVVGGQNEKLFF.

The V call is TRBV3-1 (or the pseudogene TRBV3-2), the J call TRBJ2-1, with D perhaps matching TRBD2 (5 bases). The germline V and J ends were trimmed by 4 bases and 6 bases, with 13 bases remaining between them. The germline V gene has CDR1 LGHDT and CDR2 YNNKEL (reference sequence). The CDR3 sequence is 14 residues long. In nucleotides, the CDR3 is TGTGCCAGCAGCCCCTGGACTCTTTTCAATGAGCAGTTCTTC. Translation gives CASSPWTLFNEQFF.

The gene calls are TRBV5-1 and TRBJ2-5; D gene uncertain. The germline V and J ends were trimmed by 0 bases and 4 bases, with 16 bases remaining between them. Germline CDR1 SGHRS, CDR2 YFSETQ. The CDR3 length is 16 residues. CDR3 coding DNA: TGCGCCAGCAGCTTGGGGCTGGCACCGGCGAGAGAGACCCAGTACTTC. It yields the protein CASSLGLAPARETQYF.

The V gene is TRBV5-1, the J gene TRBJ1-4; D is uncertain. This CDR3 has 15 amino acids. Looked up from germline, CDR1 is SGHRS and CDR2 is YFSETQ. Trimming stripped 4 bases from V and 0 bases from J, with 10 bases between. The CDR3 sequence is CASSLVGATNEKLFF. The CDR3 DNA sequence: TGCGCCAGCAGCCTGGTCGGAGCAACTAATGAAAAACTGTTTTTT.

In DNA, the CDR3 is TGTGCCAGCAGTTACTCCCTGGACCCCTCCCGGTGTGGTGAAGAAAAACTGTTTTTT. It encodes CASSYSLDPSRCGEEKLFF. The V gene is TRBV6-7, the J gene TRBJ1-4; D remains unclear. TRBV6-7 is identified as an open reading frame with a role that is uncertain. The length of the CDR3 is 19 residues. Trimming left V 0 bases short and J 8 bases short, with 25 bases between.

The chain employs TRBV4-2 and TRBJ1-6; 8 bases match TRBD1. The CDR3 contains 16 residues. Trimming cost V 0 bases and J 7 bases; bases outside gene matches: 5. In germline, CDR1 is LGHNA, CDR2 YNFKEQ. This chain's CDR3 is CASSQEPGQVNSPLHF. DNA of the CDR3: TGTGCCAGCAGCCAAGAACCGGGACAGGTCAATTCACCCCTCCACTTT.

This clone was seen a few times. This sequence joins TRBV7-9 and TRBJ2-1, with 7 bases that match TRBD2. J gave up 10 bases and V 5 bases, and 5 bases lay outside the gene matches. The length of the CDR3 is 12 residues. Germline CDR1 reads SEHNR; CDR2 reads FQNEAQ (reference sequence). The CDR3 reads CASSRLAQEQFF. The CDR3 coding sequence is TGTGCCAGCAGCCGACTAGCTCAGGAGCAGTTCTTC. The full variable domain, rest sourced from reference TRBV7-9 and TRBJ2-1, is DTGVSQNPRHKITKRGQNVTFRCDPISEHNRLYWYRQTLGQGPEFLTYFQNEAQLEKSRLLSDRFSAERPKGSFSTLEIQRTEQGDSAMYLCASSRLAQEQFFGPGTRLTVL.